These 17 T cell receptor beta chains share one sample of origin, sequenced in a study of blood T cell repertoires in COVID-19. Using immunoSEQ multiplex PCR, the repertoire was profiled, and TCRdb retains in-frame clones only, with some absent. The sample has about 19,000 clones, 70% to 90% seen once. Sequencing was done on a sample of peripheral blood. Every receptor here comes from a man between 65 and 85 years old with acute or convalescent COVID-19.

The count of this clone is one. CDR3 residues: CASSLDSNYGYTF. In DNA, the CDR3 is TGTGCCAGCAGTTTGGACAGTAACTATGGCTACACCTTC. V is TRBV6-5 and J is TRBJ1-2, with D possibly being TRBD1 (6 bases). The CDR3 runs to 13 residues. Trimming shortened V by 4 bases and J by 1 base, and 7 bases separated the two germline ends. Germline V gene lookup returns CDR1 MNHEY and CDR2 SVGAGI.

This clone was observed a single time. The J gene is TRBJ2-7, the V gene TRBV27, with a weak D call TRBD1 (6 bases). The V gene lost 6 bases and the J gene lost 1 base, with 16 bases spanning the gap. Germline V gene data show CDR1 as MNHEY and CDR2 as SMNVEV (reference sequence). The CDR3 consists of 15 residues. DNA for the CDR3: TGTGCCAGCAGCCGATCTCCCACAGGGTCCTACGAGCAGTACTTC. Its protein product is CASSRSPTGSYEQYF.

The sample holds a few counts of this clone. The chain has TRBV7-2 and TRBJ2-2; 8 bases are shared with TRBD2. This CDR3 comprises 13 residues. Germline V gene lookup returns CDR1 SGHTA and CDR2 FQGNSA. Losses at the gene ends were 9 bases for V and 0 bases for J; bases not matched to a gene: 0. DNA for the CDR3: TGTGCCAGGACTAGCGCGAACACCGGGGAGCTGTTTTTT. It is translated as CARTSANTGELFF.

The V call is TRBV6-5, the J call TRBJ2-7; D may be TRBD2 (5 bases). The CDR3 is made up of 13 amino acids. V was shortened by 4 bases and J by 4 bases, with 11 bases between the two germline ends. Germline CDR1 and CDR2: MNHEY and SVGAGI. CDR3 bases: TGTGCCAGCAGTTTGGACTTCCCTTACGAGCAGTACTTC. Amino acids: CASSLDFPYEQYF.

V is TRBV7-8 and J is TRBJ2-7; D is possibly TRBD2 (7 bases). CDR1 and CDR2 from the germline V gene are SGHVS and FQNEAQ. With 3 bases removed from V and 5 bases from J, the gap between germline ends came to 20 bases. The CDR3 contains 16 residues. This CDR3 reads CASSLGPRGGRHEQYF. The CDR3 DNA is TGTGCCAGCAGCTTGGGTCCAAGGGGGGGACGACACGAGCAGTACTTC.

This chain uses TRBV9 with TRBJ1-3; 7 bases fit TRBD1. Per the germline V gene, CDR1 is SGDLS and CDR2 is YYNGEE. CDR3 length: 18 amino acids. Unmatched junction bases numbered 13, after V lost 4 bases and J lost 0 bases. CDR3 DNA: TGTGCCAGCAGCCCGAGTCGAGTCGACAGGGACTCTGGAAACACCATATATTTT. This encodes CASSPSRVDRDSGNTIYF.

The sample holds a few counts of this clone. This chain links TRBV7-9 with TRBJ1-1; tentative D call: TRBD1 (5 bases). The CDR3 has 13 amino acids. V was clipped by 10 bases and J by 1 base, with 13 bases between them. Germline-derived CDR1 and CDR2 are SEHNR and FQNEAQ (reference sequence). This chain's CDR3 is CAIQLDRNTEAFF. Here the CDR3 DNA reads TGTGCCATTCAGCTCGACAGGAACACTGAAGCTTTCTTT.

The chain uses TRBV7-3 and TRBJ2-2; 7 nucleotides agree with TRBD2. Trimming removed 5 bases from V and 4 bases from J; junction bases left unmatched: 10. Germline CDR1 is SGHTA and CDR2 is FQGTGA. CDR3 length: 16 amino acids. In DNA form, the CDR3 reads TGTGCCAGCAGCCTAGACACGCCTAGCGGCACCGGGGAGCTGTTTTTT. This gives the protein CASSLDTPSGTGELFF.

The chain links TRBV5-1 to TRBJ2-2; 15 nucleotides line up with TRBD2. The V gene's germline CDR1 is SGHRS and CDR2 YFSETQ. The CDR3 has 16 amino acids. The J segment lost 7 bases and the V segment lost 2 bases, leaving 3 bases of the junction unmatched. CDR3 DNA: TGCGCCAGCAGCTTACCGGGACTAGCGGGAGGCGGGGAGCTGTTTTTT. Protein: CASSLPGLAGGGELFF.

The chain carries TRBV5-5 and TRBJ1-5; 7 bases are a match to TRBD1. Germline V lookup: CDR1 SGHKS, CDR2 YYEKEE (reference sequence). J lost 0 bases, V lost 0 bases, and 6 bases had no gene match. The CDR3 runs to 17 residues. CDR3: CASSLGAGGYSNQPQHF. CDR3 sequence (DNA): TGTGCCAGCAGCTTGGGGGCAGGGGGATATAGCAATCAGCCCCAGCATTTT.

V and J are TRBV3-1 (or the pseudogene TRBV3-2) and TRBJ2-1, with 8 bases that match TRBD2. This CDR3 spans 15 amino acids. The junction had 2 bases not matched to a gene; V was cut back by 1 base and J by 3 bases. Germline CDR1 is LGHDT and CDR2 is YNNKEL (reference sequence). CDR3: CASSQGSGIYNEQFF. CDR3 in DNA: TGTGCCAGCAGCCAAGGTAGCGGGATCTACAATGAGCAGTTCTTC.

The gene calls are TRBV19 and TRBJ2-3; D is unclear. The germline gives CDR1 LNHDA, CDR2 SQIVND (reference sequence). The CDR3 runs to 15 residues. Trimming cost V 1 base and J 6 bases, with 14 bases left between them. CDR3 coding DNA: TGTGCCAGTAGTATAGTTAGTTTCGCGTCGGATACGCAGTATTTT. Translation gives CASSIVSFASDTQYF.

CDR3 sequence: CASSQVYQESSSYNEQFF. DNA for the CDR3: TGTGCCAGCAGCCAAGTGTATCAAGAGAGTAGCTCCTACAATGAGCAGTTCTTC. The V gene is TRBV4-2, the J gene TRBJ2-1; D gene ambiguous. Deletions cut 1 base from V and 0 bases from J, with 16 bases between. Germline V gene sequence: CDR1 LGHNA, CDR2 YNFKEQ. This CDR3 region has 18 residues.

The chain uses TRBV7-2 and TRBJ2-2, with a possible D match to TRBD2 (6 bases). CDR1 is SGHTA and CDR2 is FQGNSA in the germline V gene. With 3 bases removed from V and 5 bases from J, the gap between germline ends came to 7 bases. The CDR3 sequence is 13 residues long. The DNA of the CDR3 is TGTGCCAGCAGCTTTGCGGGAACCGGGGAGCTGTTTTTT. It specifies CASSFAGTGELFF.

This chain links TRBV20-1 with TRBJ1-6; maybe TRBD1 (6 bases). V dropped 0 bases and J dropped 18 bases, with 12 bases sitting between them. Germline values: CDR1 DFQATT, CDR2 SNEGSKA (reference sequence). CDR3 length equals 11 residues. The CDR3: CSAREQGRRHF. The CDR3 nucleotides read TGCAGTGCTAGAGAGCAGGGGCGTCGCCACTTT.

V gene TRBV5-1 combines with J gene TRBJ2-1; D possibly corresponds to TRBD1 (5 bases). CDR3 length: 13 residues. Trimming left V 3 bases short and J 6 bases short, with 10 bases between. The germline gives CDR1 SGHRS, CDR2 YFSETQ. CDR3 DNA sequence: TGCGCCAGCAGCTGGACATTGGGCAATGAGCAGTTCTTC. It encodes CASSWTLGNEQFF.

The rearrangement joins TRBV18 to TRBJ2-1, with 7 bases aligning to TRBD2. The V gene end was trimmed by 3 bases and the J gene end by 6 bases; junction bases not matched to a gene: 11. From germline, CDR1 is KGHSH and CDR2 LQKENI. The CDR3 totals 16 residues. CDR3 nucleotide sequence: TGTGCCAGCTCACCCTCGACGGCGGGAGTCGGCAATGAGCAGTTCTTC. This codes for CASSPSTAGVGNEQFF.